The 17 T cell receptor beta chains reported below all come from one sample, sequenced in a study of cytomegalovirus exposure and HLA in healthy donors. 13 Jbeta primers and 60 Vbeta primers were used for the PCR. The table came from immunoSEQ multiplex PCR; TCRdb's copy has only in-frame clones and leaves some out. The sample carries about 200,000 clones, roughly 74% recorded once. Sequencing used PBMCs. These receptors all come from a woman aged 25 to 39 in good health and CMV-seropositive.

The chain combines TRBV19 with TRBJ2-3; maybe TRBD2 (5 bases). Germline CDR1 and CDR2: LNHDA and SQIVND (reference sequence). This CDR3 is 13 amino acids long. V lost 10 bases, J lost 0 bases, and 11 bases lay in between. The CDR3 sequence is CATRGPSTDTQYF. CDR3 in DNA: TGTGCCACCCGCGGGCCCAGCACAGATACGCAGTATTTT.

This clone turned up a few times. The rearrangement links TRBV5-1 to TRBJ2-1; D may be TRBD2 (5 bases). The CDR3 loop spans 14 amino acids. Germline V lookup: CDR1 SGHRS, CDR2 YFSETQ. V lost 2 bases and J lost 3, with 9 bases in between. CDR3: CASSLGGYYNEQFF. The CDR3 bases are TGCGCCAGCAGCTTAGGCGGGTACTACAATGAGCAGTTCTTC.

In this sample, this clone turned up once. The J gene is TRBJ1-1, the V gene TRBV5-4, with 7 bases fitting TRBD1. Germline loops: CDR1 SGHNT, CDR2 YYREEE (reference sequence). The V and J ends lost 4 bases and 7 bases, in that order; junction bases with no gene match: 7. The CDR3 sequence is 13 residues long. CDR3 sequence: CASSGGGAGEAFF. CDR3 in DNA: TGTGCCAGCAGCGGAGGGGGCGCGGGTGAAGCTTTCTTT.

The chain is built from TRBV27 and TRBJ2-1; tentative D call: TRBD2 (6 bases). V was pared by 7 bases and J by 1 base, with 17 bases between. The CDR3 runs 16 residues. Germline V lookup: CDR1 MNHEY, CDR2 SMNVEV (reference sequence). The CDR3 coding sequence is TGTGCCAGCACCTGGCGGGGAAGCCCATCCTACAATGAGCAGTTCTTC. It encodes CASTWRGSPSYNEQFF.

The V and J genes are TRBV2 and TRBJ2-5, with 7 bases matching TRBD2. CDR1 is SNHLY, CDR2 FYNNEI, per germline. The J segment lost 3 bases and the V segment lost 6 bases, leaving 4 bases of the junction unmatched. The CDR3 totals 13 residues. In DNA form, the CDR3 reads TGTGCCAGCAGAGCGGGGAGTGAAGAGACCCAGTACTTC. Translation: CASRAGSEETQYF.

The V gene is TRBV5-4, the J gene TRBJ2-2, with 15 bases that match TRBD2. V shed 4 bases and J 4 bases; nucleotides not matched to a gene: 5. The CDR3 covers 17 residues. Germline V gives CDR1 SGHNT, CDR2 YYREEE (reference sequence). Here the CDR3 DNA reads TGTGCCAGCAGCCCGGGACTAGCGGGGGGTAGCACCGGGGAGCTGTTTTTT. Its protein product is CASSPGLAGGSTGELFF.

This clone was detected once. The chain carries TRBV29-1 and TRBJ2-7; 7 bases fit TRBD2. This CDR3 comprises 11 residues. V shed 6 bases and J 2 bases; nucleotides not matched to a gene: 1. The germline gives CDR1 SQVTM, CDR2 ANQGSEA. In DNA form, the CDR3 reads TGCAGCGTCAGCGGGACCTACGAGCAGTACTTC. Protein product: CSVSGTYEQYF.

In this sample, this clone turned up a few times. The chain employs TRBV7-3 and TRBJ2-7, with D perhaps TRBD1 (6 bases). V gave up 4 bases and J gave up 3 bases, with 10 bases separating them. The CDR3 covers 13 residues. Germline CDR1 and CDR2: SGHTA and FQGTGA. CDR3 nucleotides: TGTGCCAGCAGCTCCAGGACAGTCTACGAGCAGTACTTC. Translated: CASSSRTVYEQYF.

The CDR3 DNA reads TGCGCCAGCAGCCAAGAGAAGCGGAGCCCCTACGAGCAGTACTTC. This encodes CASSQEKRSPYEQYF. The chain combines TRBV4-1 with TRBJ2-7; D perhaps matches TRBD2 (5 bases). Trimming pared 0 bases from V and 2 bases from J, leaving 11 bases between. This CDR3 has 15 residues. In germline, CDR1 is MGHRA, CDR2 YSYEKL.

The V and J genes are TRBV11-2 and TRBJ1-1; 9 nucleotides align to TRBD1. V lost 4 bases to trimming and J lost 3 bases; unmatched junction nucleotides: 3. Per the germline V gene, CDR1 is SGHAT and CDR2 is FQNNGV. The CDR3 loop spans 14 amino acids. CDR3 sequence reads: CASSYRGLDTEAFF. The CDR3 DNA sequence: TGTGCCAGCAGCTACAGGGGGCTAGACACTGAAGCTTTCTTT.

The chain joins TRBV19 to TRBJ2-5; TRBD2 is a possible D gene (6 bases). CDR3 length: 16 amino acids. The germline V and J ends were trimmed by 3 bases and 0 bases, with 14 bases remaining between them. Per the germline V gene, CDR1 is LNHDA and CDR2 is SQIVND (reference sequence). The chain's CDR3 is CASSMGGTPYQETQYF. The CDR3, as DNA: TGTGCCAGTAGTATGGGCGGGACTCCGTACCAAGAGACCCAGTACTTC. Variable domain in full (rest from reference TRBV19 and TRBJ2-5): DGGITQSPKYLFRKEGQNVTLSCEQNLNHDAMYWYRQDPGQGLRLIYYSQIVNDFQKGDIAEGYSVSREKKESFPLTVTSAQKNPTAFYLCASSMGGTPYQETQYFGPGTRLLVL.

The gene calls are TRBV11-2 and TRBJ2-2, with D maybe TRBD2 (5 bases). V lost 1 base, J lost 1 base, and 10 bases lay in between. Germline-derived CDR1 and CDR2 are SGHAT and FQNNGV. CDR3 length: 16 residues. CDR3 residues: CASSLVAYGNTGELFF. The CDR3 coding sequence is TGTGCCAGCAGCTTAGTAGCGTACGGGAACACCGGGGAGCTGTTTTTT.

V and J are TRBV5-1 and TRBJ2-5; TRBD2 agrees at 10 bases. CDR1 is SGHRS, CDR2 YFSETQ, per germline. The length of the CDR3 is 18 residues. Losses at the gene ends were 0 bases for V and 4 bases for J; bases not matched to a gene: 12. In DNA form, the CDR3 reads TGCGCCAGCAGCTTGGGGACTAGCGGTGTCAACGCGGGAGAGACCCAGTACTTC. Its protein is CASSLGTSGVNAGETQYF.

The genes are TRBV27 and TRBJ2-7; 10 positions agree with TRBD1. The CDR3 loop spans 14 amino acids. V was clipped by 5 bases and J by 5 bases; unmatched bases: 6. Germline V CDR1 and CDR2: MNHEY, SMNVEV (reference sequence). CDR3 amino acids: CASSDRDRGHEQYF. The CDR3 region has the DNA TGTGCCAGCAGTGACCGGGACAGGGGACACGAGCAGTACTTC.

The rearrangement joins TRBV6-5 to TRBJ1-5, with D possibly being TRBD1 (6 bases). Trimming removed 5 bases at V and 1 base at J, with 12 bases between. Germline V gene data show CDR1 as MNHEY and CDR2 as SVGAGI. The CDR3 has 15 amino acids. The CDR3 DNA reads TGTGCCAGCAGTACTCGACAGGAGAGCAATCAGCCCCAGCATTTT. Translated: CASSTRQESNQPQHF.

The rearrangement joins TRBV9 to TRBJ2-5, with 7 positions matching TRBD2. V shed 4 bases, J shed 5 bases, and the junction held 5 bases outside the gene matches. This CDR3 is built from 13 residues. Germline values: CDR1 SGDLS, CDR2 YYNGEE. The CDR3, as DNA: TGTGCCAGCAGCATTGGGGGGGTTGAGACCCAGTACTTC. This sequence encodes CASSIGGVETQYF.

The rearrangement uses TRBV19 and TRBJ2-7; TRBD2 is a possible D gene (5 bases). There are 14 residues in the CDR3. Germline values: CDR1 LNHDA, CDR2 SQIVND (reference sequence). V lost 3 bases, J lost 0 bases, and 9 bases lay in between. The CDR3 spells CASSIQRNSYEQYF. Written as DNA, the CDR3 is TGTGCCAGTAGTATCCAGCGGAACTCCTACGAGCAGTACTTC.